The 27 T cell receptor beta chains below all came from one sample that was sequenced in a study of blood T cells in healthy people across ages (dated by TCRdb to between 2014 and 2016). The protocol used for the library was 5' RACE. Sequencing used an Illumina HiSeq 2500. A second PCR of roughly 7 to 11 cycles was performed with a sample-barcoded 5' primer and a J-beta primer mix. TCRdb itself trimmed the public reads at Q25 with fastp, ran MiXCR and retained productive beta chains. Each CDR3 protein gets just one entry, which takes the most common genes and DNA from the rows behind it. The sample table contains over 1.5 million distinct CDR3 sequences; only one count was recorded for about 50% of them. Clones ranked in the top ten supply 2.1% of the sample. Input material: blood. The receptor source for this set is a woman in her thirties or forties in good health.

V usage is TRBV27 and J usage is TRBJ2-3; TRBD1 agrees at 8 bases. Germline CDR1 and CDR2: MNHEY and SMNVEV (reference sequence). The trim removed 5 bases at V and 2 bases at J, leaving 12 bases unmatched. The CDR3 has 17 residues. CDR3 in amino acids: CASSPRQGPSYTDTQYF. The CDR3 DNA reads TGTGCCAGCAGTCCCAGACAGGGGCCTTCATACACAGATACGCAGTATTTT.

The chain couples TRBV25-1 to TRBJ2-1; D remains ambiguous. CDR1 is MGHDK and CDR2 is SYGVNS in the germline V gene. The CDR3 totals 15 residues. V lost 2 bases and J lost 9, with 17 bases in between. CDR3 coding DNA: TGTGCCAGCAGTGAAGTAGGTAGATTGAGCAGTGAGCAGTTCTTC. Residues: CASSEVGRLSSEQFF.

Only a few counts were recorded for this clonotype. This sequence joins TRBV5-1 and TRBJ1-1; D gene uncertain. Trimming stripped 0 bases from V and 0 bases from J, with 9 bases between. Germline assignment: CDR1 SGHRS and CDR2 YFSETQ. The CDR3 totals 15 residues. Written as DNA, the CDR3 is TGCGCCAGCAGCTTGGCGGTCGCGTTGAACACTGAAGCTTTCTTT. Its translation is CASSLAVALNTEAFF.

The V and J genes are TRBV18 and TRBJ2-7, with 7 bases identical to TRBD2. There are 15 residues in the CDR3. J was trimmed by 1 base and V by 3 bases; bases with no gene match: 6. Looked up from germline, CDR1 is KGHSH and CDR2 is LQKENI. The CDR3 loop is CASSPGGGRSYEQYF. The CDR3 nucleotides are TGTGCCAGCTCACCGGGCGGGGGTCGGTCCTACGAGCAGTACTTC.

The chain links TRBV9 to TRBJ2-1; 8 positions agree with TRBD2. This CDR3 comprises 15 residues. V lost 6 bases and J lost 7; bases outside the gene matches: 12. Germline V CDR1 and CDR2: SGDLS, YYNGEE. The CDR3 protein is CASTHTGGGTNEQFF. The CDR3 DNA is TGTGCCAGCACCCATACCGGGGGGGGGACGAATGAGCAGTTCTTC.

This chain links TRBV12-3 or TRBV12-4 with TRBJ1-1, with no clear D. This CDR3 spans 17 amino acids. Trimming removed 4 bases at V and 6 bases at J, with 24 bases between. The CDR3 coding sequence is TGTGCCAGCAGTTCCCCGGGTGGCGGCCTGGGGATGGCTGAAGCTTTCTTT. This encodes CASSSPGGGLGMAEAFF.

The V gene is TRBV28, the J gene TRBJ2-6; D is undetermined. V was trimmed by 5 bases and J by 4 bases, leaving 12 bases between them. This CDR3 contains 15 residues. Germline V CDR1 and CDR2: MDHEN, SYDVKM. CDR3: CASSLWVLGANVLTF. In DNA, the CDR3 is TGTGCCAGCAGTCTGTGGGTACTGGGGGCCAACGTCCTGACTTTC.

This chain uses TRBV5-6 with TRBJ1-1; D uncertain. The germline V and J ends were trimmed by 4 bases and 6 bases, with 16 bases remaining between them. From germline, CDR1 is SGHDT and CDR2 YYEEEE. The CDR3 runs to 14 residues. CDR3 sequence reads: CASSLGRLPPEAFF. CDR3 nucleotides: TGTGCCAGCAGCCTAGGTAGGCTCCCCCCTGAAGCTTTCTTT.

The V and J genes are TRBV7-2 and TRBJ2-1; D call uncertain. Trimming cost V 1 base and J 4 bases, with 11 bases left between them. The CDR3 runs to 15 residues. The V gene's germline CDR1 is SGHTA and CDR2 FQGNSA. Written as DNA, the CDR3 is TGTGCCAGCAGCTTAGGTGTCATTATATACAATGAGCAGTTCTTC. Translation gives CASSLGVIIYNEQFF.

V and J are TRBV24-1 and TRBJ2-3; 10 bases map to TRBD2. In germline, CDR1 is KGHDR, CDR2 SFDVKD. The CDR3 contains 16 residues. J was trimmed by 4 bases and V by 4 bases; bases with no gene match: 7. The CDR3 sequence: CATSDPSGGAADTQYF. Written as DNA, the CDR3 is TGTGCCACCAGTGACCCGAGCGGGGGGGCCGCAGATACGCAGTATTTT.

This clonotype has a count of ten or more. The J gene is TRBJ2-3, the V gene TRBV27; D unclear. This CDR3 comprises 12 residues. The germline V and J ends were trimmed by 2 bases and 5 bases, with 5 bases remaining between them. CDR1 is MNHEY, CDR2 SMNVEV, per germline (reference sequence). The CDR3 DNA is TGTGCCAGCAGTTTAAAGGGAGATACGCAGTATTTT. Its protein product is CASSLKGDTQYF.

This clonotype was observed a handful of times. The genes are TRBV7-2 and TRBJ1-4; possible D gene TRBD1, 5 bases. V was trimmed by 4 bases and J by 0 bases, leaving 9 bases between them. Germline loops: CDR1 SGHTA, CDR2 FQGNSA. CDR3 length: 15 amino acids. This chain's CDR3 is CASSSGGTTNEKLFF. The CDR3 nucleotides are TGTGCCAGCAGCTCGGGGGGGACAACTAATGAAAAACTGTTTTTT. The complete variable domain, with remaining parts taken from reference TRBV7-2 and TRBJ1-4, reads GAGVSQSPSNKVTEKGKDVELRCDPISGHTALYWYRQSLGQGLEFLIYFQGNSAPDKSGLPSDRFSAERTGGSVSTLTIQRTQQEDSAVYLCASSSGGTTNEKLFFGSGTQLSVL.

This clonotype was observed a handful of times. This chain connects TRBV28 to TRBJ2-5, with 7 positions matching TRBD2. V shed 6 bases, J shed 5 bases, and the junction held 12 bases outside the gene matches. Germline V CDR1 and CDR2: MDHEN, SYDVKM. The CDR3 spans 15 residues. CDR3 DNA: TGTGCCAGCAGCCCTGGACTAGTTTTGGATGAGACCCAGTACTTC. Protein sequence: CASSPGLVLDETQYF.

As regards this clonotype: The junction and the germline gene differ at one end; a read error may be behind it. J is TRBJ2-1 and V is TRBV6-2 or TRBV6-3; D not certain. The CDR3 spans 12 residues. Looked up from germline, CDR1 is MNHEY and CDR2 is SVGEGT. CDR3 residues: CASRKEYNERFF. The DNA for the CDR3 is TGTGCCAGCAGGAAAGAATACAATGAGCGGTTCTTC.

In this sample, this clonotype turned up a few times. The CDR3: CASFRFPTDTQYF. DNA for the CDR3: TGTGCCAGCTTCCGGTTTCCCACAGATACGCAGTATTTT. The J gene is TRBJ2-3, the V gene TRBV7-9; D is unresolved. CDR3 size: 13 residues. The V end lost 8 bases, the J end lost 2 bases, and 11 bases lay between the germline ends. The germline CDR1 and CDR2 sequences are SEHNR and FQNEAQ (reference sequence).

This clonotype has more than one count but fewer than ten. The chain joins TRBV5-5 to TRBJ2-5; D might be TRBD1 (5 bases). The CDR3 is 14 residues long. CDR1 and CDR2 from the germline V gene are SGHKS and YYEKEE (reference sequence). With 5 bases removed from V and 1 base from J, the gap between germline ends came to 12 bases. The CDR3 reads CASSPTAPQETQYF. The CDR3, as DNA: TGTGCCAGCAGTCCGACAGCACCCCAAGAGACCCAGTACTTC. The full variable domain, its missing parts supplied by reference TRBV5-5 and TRBJ2-5, is DAGVTQSPTHLIKTRGQQVTLRCSPISGHKSVSWYQQVLGQGPQFIFQYYEKEERGRGNFPDRFSARQFPNYSSELNVNALLLGDSALYLCASSPTAPQETQYFGPGTRLLVL.

This clonotype has more than one count but fewer than ten. The V call is TRBV28, the J call TRBJ2-5; no clear D. With the DNA end fitting TRBJ2-7 better, the J assignment may be wrong. The CDR3 totals 14 residues. Germline CDR1 reads MDHEN; CDR2 reads SYDVKM. The CDR3 nucleotides read TGTGCCAGCAGTTTACACCCCAGAGTCCACGAGCAGTACTTC. It translates to CASSLHPRVHEQYF.

CDR3 amino acids: CASSQERGTAYGYTF. CDR3 bases: TGCGCCAGCAGCCAAGAAAGGGGGACAGCATATGGCTACACCTTC. The chain links TRBV4-3 to TRBJ1-2; the match to TRBD1 covers 7 bases. The CDR3 contains 15 residues. The germline gives CDR1 LGHNA, CDR2 YSLEER. V dropped 0 bases and J dropped 5; count of bases not matched to a gene: 6.

This clonotype has only one observation. The rearrangement uses TRBV13 and TRBJ2-2; weak D call: TRBD2 (5 bases). CDR1 PRHDT and CDR2 FYEKMQ come from the germline V gene (reference sequence). The CDR3 runs 13 residues. V was shortened by 5 bases and J by 6 bases, with 10 bases between the two germline ends. CDR3 protein: CASSTSSAGELFF. DNA of the CDR3: TGTGCCAGCAGCACTAGTTCTGCCGGGGAGCTGTTTTTT.

This clonotype was observed a few times. V is TRBV14 and J is TRBJ2-5, with D possibly being TRBD2 (5 bases). The germline V gene encodes CDR1 SGHDN and CDR2 FVKESK. The CDR3 contains 15 residues. Between the trimmed V and J ends, which lost 3 bases and 1 base, there was a span of 12 bases. CDR3 sequence reads: CASSHLHGSQETQYF. The CDR3 DNA reads TGTGCCAGCAGCCACCTACATGGGAGCCAAGAGACCCAGTACTTC.

The V call is TRBV11-3, the J call TRBJ2-1; 10 nucleotides agree with TRBD2. Germline CDR1 SGHNT, CDR2 YENEEA. The CDR3 covers 17 residues. The trim removed 1 base at V and 4 bases at J, leaving 7 bases unmatched. The chain's CDR3 is CASSLGLRTSGYNEQFF. CDR3 bases: TGTGCCAGCAGCTTAGGGTTGCGGACTAGCGGTTACAATGAGCAGTTCTTC.

This clonotype showed up just once. The chain carries TRBV7-2 and TRBJ2-5; D uncertain. V was shortened by 5 bases and J by 2 bases, with 12 bases between the two germline ends. The germline CDR1 and CDR2 sequences are SGHTA and FQGNSA. This CDR3 is 14 amino acids long. The DNA for the CDR3 is TGTGCCAGCAGCCTAACCCAGACACAAGAGACCCAGTACTTC. Translation: CASSLTQTQETQYF.

The chain is built from TRBV6-2 or TRBV6-3 and TRBJ2-1; the match to TRBD2 covers 16 bases. CDR1 is MNHEY and CDR2 is SVGEGT in the germline V gene. Trimming cost V 6 bases and J 6 bases; bases outside gene matches: 14. The CDR3 length is 19 residues. CDR3 residues: CASRPQPGLAGGRFNEQFF. CDR3 DNA: TGTGCCAGCAGACCTCAGCCGGGACTAGCGGGGGGGCGTTTCAATGAGCAGTTCTTC.

V gene TRBV20-1 combines with J gene TRBJ2-3; TRBD1 or TRBD2 may be the D gene (6 bases each). This CDR3 contains 15 residues. Germline assignment: CDR1 DFQATT and CDR2 SNEGSKA (reference sequence). V lost 0 bases and J 6 bases, leaving 16 bases between the germline ends. The CDR3 sequence is CSAREPGAQLDTQYF. The CDR3 bases are TGCAGTGCTAGAGAGCCGGGGGCCCAATTGGATACGCAGTATTTT.

The chain employs TRBV20-1 and TRBJ2-5; 11 bases are shared with TRBD1. Germline V gene data show CDR1 as DFQATT and CDR2 as SNEGSKA (reference sequence). The ends lost 6 bases at V and 5 bases at J; junction bases unmatched: 8. This CDR3 contains 14 residues. CDR3 region: CSAEKDRGPETQYF. The DNA of the CDR3 is TGCAGTGCGGAGAAGGACAGGGGGCCGGAGACCCAGTACTTC.

The CDR3 sequence: CASSFLPSGTGGGVYEQYF. CDR3 bases: TGTGCCAGCAGTTTCTTACCTAGCGGGACGGGGGGCGGTGTCTACGAGCAGTACTTC. The rearrangement links TRBV28 to TRBJ2-7, with 9 bases matching TRBD2. The CDR3 sequence is 19 residues long. The V gene end was trimmed by 3 bases and the J gene end by 3 bases; junction bases not matched to a gene: 18. The germline CDR1 and CDR2 sequences are MDHEN and SYDVKM.

This clonotype was counted a single time. This chain links TRBV29-1 with TRBJ1-4, with a weak D call TRBD1 (6 bases). Germline values: CDR1 SQVTM, CDR2 ANQGSEA. V was trimmed by 6 bases and J by 8 bases, leaving 16 bases between them. The CDR3 has 13 residues. The CDR3, as DNA: TGCAGCGTCGGCGGGGGGGCGTTCGAAAAACTGTTTTTT. It codes for CSVGGGAFEKLFF.